Listed below are T cell receptor beta chains from one sample, sequenced in a study of T cell changes during pregnancy in multiple sclerosis. Clones were read by immunoSEQ multiplex PCR, and TCRdb kept only the in-frame ones, dropping some. Seen here are around 50,000 clones, approximately 90% observed once, and the top ten hold approximately 5%. Sequencing used peripheral blood from another person, used as feeder cells. The receptors stem from a human donor whose cells served as feeder cells for cultures in a pregnancy study. The CDR3 runs from the conserved cysteine through the conserved F or W. Expanded clones get a size class; other rows say once, few or many, or leave the size out.

size,J,V,CDR3
-,TRBJ1-1,TRBV28,CASSLASTGRTEAFF
-,TRBJ1-4,TRBV9,CASSRFGEAALNEKLFF
-,TRBJ2-3,TRBV5-1,CASSPRGGAADTQYF
few,TRBJ2-5,TRBV7-7,CASSPRLARETQYF
once,TRBJ2-1,TRBV30,CAWSIPGTLEQFF
once,TRBJ1-1,TRBV6-1,CASSEAENTEAFF
-,TRBJ2-5,TRBV7-9,CASSWYQETQYF
-,TRBJ1-1,TRBV10-2,CASRDRGTEAFF
-,TRBJ1-1,TRBV11-1,CASTHNTEAFF
-,TRBJ2-7,TRBV5-1,CASRVDRDYEQYF
-,TRBJ2-3,TRBV5-6,CASSLYRGRTDTQYF
-,TRBJ1-2,TRBV15,CATSRDPRTAAGYTF
-,TRBJ2-5,TRBV7-8,CASSARQETQYF
-,TRBJ2-7,TRBV28,CASSSPNQGYEQYF
-,TRBJ2-1,TRBV5-1,CASSLGGSGGYNEQFF
-,TRBJ1-2,TRBV6-7,CASSHKGKRGGGRYTF
-,TRBJ2-4,TRBV28,CASSSDLGNVANIQYF
-,TRBJ1-2,TRBV18,CASSPSGDRAYGYTF
-,TRBJ1-3,TRBV28,CASIQGASGNTIYF
-,TRBJ1-6,TRBV15,CATSSGFSGRGRSPLHF
-,TRBJ1-1,TRBV4-3,CASSQSTNTEAFF
-,TRBJ1-6,TRBV5-1,CASSLEQNSPLHF
-,TRBJ1-2,TRBV28,CASSVGQGYGYTF
-,TRBJ1-4,TRBV11-2,CASSLNMDRFNEKLFF
-,TRBJ2-3,TRBV9,CASSVAGFSTDTQYF
once,TRBJ1-2,TRBV5-1,CASSLGPGQGLGGYTF
-,TRBJ1-2,TRBV30,CASDRPGGLYGYTF
-,TRBJ2-3,TRBV19,CASSLGQGFADTQYF
-,TRBJ2-3,TRBV5-1,CASLREYTDTQYF
-,TRBJ1-4,TRBV2,CASSELDGIDEKLFF
-,TRBJ1-2,TRBV19,CASSMTLRVLWGYTF
once,TRBJ1-4,TRBV11-1,CASSLPKGGNEKLFF
-,TRBJ2-2,TRBV25-1,CASSERKWEELFF
-,TRBJ2-1,TRBV4-1,CASSPQGFHNEQFF
-,TRBJ2-2,TRBV5-6,CASSLNSGTVAGELFF
-,TRBJ2-2,TRBV7-9,CASSLDSGATGELFF
-,TRBJ2-7,TRBV5-4,CASSLVSGGAPYEQYF
-,TRBJ1-1,TRBV5-4,CASSSQMNTEAFF
once,TRBJ2-3,TRBV5-1,CASSAGGRTDTQYF
-,TRBJ2-7,TRBV13,CASSSRQRPYEQYF
-,TRBJ2-6,TRBV18,CASSPQVTLSGANVLTF
-,TRBJ1-6,TRBV2,CASQGASNSPLHF
-,TRBJ2-1,TRBV27,CASSPTTDNEQFF
-,TRBJ2-5,TRBV4-3,CASSQHHRTGSETQYF
-,TRBJ2-7,TRBV5-5,CASSFAPLGSYEQYF
many,TRBJ1-2,TRBV5-4,CASSRPGNYGYTF
-,TRBJ2-5,TRBV6-5,CASSLTGYRTQYF
-,TRBJ1-1,TRBV18,CASSLTGGNTEAFF
-,TRBJ2-3,TRBV29-1,CSVVRGRIATDTQYF
once,TRBJ2-1,TRBV11-3,CASSIGGTGRNNEQFF
-,TRBJ1-3,TRBV23-1,CASSQFRTVLSSGNTIYF